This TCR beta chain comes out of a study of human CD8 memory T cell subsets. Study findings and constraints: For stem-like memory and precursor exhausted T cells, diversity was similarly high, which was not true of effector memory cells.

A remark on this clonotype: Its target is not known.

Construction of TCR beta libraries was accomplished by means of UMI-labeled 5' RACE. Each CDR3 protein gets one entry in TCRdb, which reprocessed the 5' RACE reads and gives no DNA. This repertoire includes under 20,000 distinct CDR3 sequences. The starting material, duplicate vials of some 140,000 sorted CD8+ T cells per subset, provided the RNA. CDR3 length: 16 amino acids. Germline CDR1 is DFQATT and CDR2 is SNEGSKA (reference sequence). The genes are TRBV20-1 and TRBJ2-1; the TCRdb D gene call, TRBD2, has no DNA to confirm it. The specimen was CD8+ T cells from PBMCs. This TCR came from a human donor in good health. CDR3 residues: CSANPRGTLSYNEQFF.